This TCR beta chain is from a study of blood T cell repertoires in COVID-19. Study-level background: The United States, Italy and Spain supplied acute and convalescent COVID-19 samples.

Only in-frame clones appear in the TCRdb table, and some are missing; sequencing was by immunoSEQ multiplex PCR. This sample has some 490,000 clones, with around nine tenths found just once. The participants were between roughly 18 and 100 years old and came from 24 US areas. Participants' reported clinical history set cohort assignment. Either two negative PCRs, clearance, or symptom resolution qualified Cohort 3 donors as recovered. Sequencing input: PBMCs or T cells enriched from blood (not recorded which). This receptor was obtained from a woman aged 60-75 years who had recovered from COVID-19.

CDR3 coding DNA: TGTGCCAGCAGTATCTACGGTATCTCTGGAAACACCATATATTTT. Translated, it gives CASSIYGISGNTIYF. The chain combines TRBV7-2 with TRBJ1-3; D is ambiguous. V shed 6 bases and J shed 0 bases, with 12 bases lying between them. CDR1 and CDR2 (germline): SGHTA, FQGNSA. The CDR3 has 15 amino acids.